This T cell receptor (beta chain) derives from a study of blood T cell repertoires in COVID-19 (TCRdb year 2020). In the study overall: Collaborator samples came from the United States, Italy and Spain and covered acute and convalescent phases of COVID-19. A freely available public database, intended as a resource for researchers studying the immune response to SARS-CoV-2, is where the repertoires were released. Where HLA class I and class II types were available, the types were taken from metadata supplied by the sample provider, not from assay-based typing. The material from the prospective study consisted of cDNA or gDNA derived from T cells, B-cell-depleted T cells, or PBMCs. The samples were drawn from the first 160 participants of the ongoing ImmuneRACE study and from more than 1,000 subjects provided by 6 global collaborators. A de-identified subject ID, COVID-19 status, age in years and sex were almost always included in the sample metadata. The dataset comprised deeply sampled blood TCRbeta repertoires from subjects exposed to, actively infected with, or recovered from COVID-19. What the work shows at the level of the full study, not this receptor alone: The amount of clinical and demographic metadata varied by source and participant and was provided uncurated.

The CDR3 numbers 13 residues from cysteine through phenylalanine. Only the CDR3 region is kept as DNA, spanning 39 bases read in frame from base 1. Trimming costs V 3 bases and J 9 bases, and their ends lie 12 bases apart. CDR1 and CDR2, per the germline V gene, are SNHLY and FYNNEI. Turning to this clone: No antigen is known for it. No base-level quality is on record; no much larger clone is a single base apart.

The immunoSEQ Assay, a bias-controlled multiplex PCR, was used to amplify TCRbeta CDR3 regions from genomic DNA. The study's processing was this. Nucleated cell counts per sample were estimated from amplification of reference gene primers within the assay. To quantify the absolute abundance of each unique TCRbeta CDR3 rearrangement, sequence reads were collapsed and filtered. For each sample, productive Simpson clonality was calculated as the square root of Simpson's diversity index across productive rearrangements. The source is immuneACCESS, and TCRdb retained only in-frame sequences with V and J called. Part of the clones is not carried over; for the studies checked, unresolved V genes explain less than half of this, and the remainder is unexplained. V and J calls and clone size are copied from that table; D and trimming were computed from the DNA. The sample table lists 200,000 to 250,000 clones, 90% of them with a count of one. The ten top clones hold roughly 16% of the sample.

Participants in the prospective study were enrolled through a virtual design, were aged about 18 to 89 years, and lived in approximately 25 United States geographic areas. In the prospective study, participants were assigned to cohorts based on the clinical history participants reported in a screening survey and a study questionnaire. Exposed participants had been in contact, within 2 weeks of entering the study, with a person who had a PCR-confirmed or clinician-diagnosed case of COVID-19. In the prospective study, whole blood, serum and a nasopharyngeal or oropharyngeal swab were collected from each participant by mobile phlebotomists. Participants in the prospective study had the option to provide additional blood draws and questionnaires over an approximately two-month period. Prospective study blood samples were shipped either frozen or at room temperature before DNA extraction.

The receptor chain draws on TRBV2 and TRBJ1-5; tentative D gene TRBD1, with 5 bases matching. The sequenced material came from PBMCs or T cells enriched from blood (not recorded which). The TCR was taken from a man aged 25 to 40 who had been exposed to COVID-19. CDR3 reads: CASSDPGSRPQHF. At the DNA level, the sequence is TGTGCCAGCAGTGACCCAGGGTCCAGGCCCCAGCATTTT.